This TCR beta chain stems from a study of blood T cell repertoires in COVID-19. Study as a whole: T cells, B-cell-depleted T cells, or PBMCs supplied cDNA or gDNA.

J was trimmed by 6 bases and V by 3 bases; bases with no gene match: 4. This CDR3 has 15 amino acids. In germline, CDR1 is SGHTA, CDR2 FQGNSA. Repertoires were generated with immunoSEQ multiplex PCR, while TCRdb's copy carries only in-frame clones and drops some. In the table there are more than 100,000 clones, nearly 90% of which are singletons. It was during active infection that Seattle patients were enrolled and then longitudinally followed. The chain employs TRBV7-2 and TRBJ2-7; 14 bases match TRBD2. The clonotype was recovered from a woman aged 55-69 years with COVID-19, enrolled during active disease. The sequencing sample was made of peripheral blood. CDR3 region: CASSLEGLAGVEQYF. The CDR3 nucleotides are TGTGCCAGCAGCTTGGAGGGACTAGCGGGGGTCGAGCAGTACTTC.